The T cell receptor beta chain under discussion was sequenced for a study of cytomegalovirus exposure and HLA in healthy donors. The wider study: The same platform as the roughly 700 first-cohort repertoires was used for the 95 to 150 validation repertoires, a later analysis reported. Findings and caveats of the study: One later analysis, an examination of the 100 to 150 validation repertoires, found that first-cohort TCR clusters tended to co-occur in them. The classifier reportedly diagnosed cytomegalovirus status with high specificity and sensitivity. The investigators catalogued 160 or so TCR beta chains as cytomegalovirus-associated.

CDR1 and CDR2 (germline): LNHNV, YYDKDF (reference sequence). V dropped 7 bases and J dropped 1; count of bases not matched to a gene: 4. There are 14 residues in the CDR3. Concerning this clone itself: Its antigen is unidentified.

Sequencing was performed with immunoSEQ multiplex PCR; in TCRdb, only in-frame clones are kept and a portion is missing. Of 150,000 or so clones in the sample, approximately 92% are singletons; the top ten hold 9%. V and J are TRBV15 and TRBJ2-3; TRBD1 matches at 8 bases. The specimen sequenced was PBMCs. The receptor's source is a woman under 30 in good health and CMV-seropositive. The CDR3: CATNSDRGTDTQYF. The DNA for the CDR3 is TGTGCCACCAATTCGGACAGGGGCACAGATACGCAGTATTTT.